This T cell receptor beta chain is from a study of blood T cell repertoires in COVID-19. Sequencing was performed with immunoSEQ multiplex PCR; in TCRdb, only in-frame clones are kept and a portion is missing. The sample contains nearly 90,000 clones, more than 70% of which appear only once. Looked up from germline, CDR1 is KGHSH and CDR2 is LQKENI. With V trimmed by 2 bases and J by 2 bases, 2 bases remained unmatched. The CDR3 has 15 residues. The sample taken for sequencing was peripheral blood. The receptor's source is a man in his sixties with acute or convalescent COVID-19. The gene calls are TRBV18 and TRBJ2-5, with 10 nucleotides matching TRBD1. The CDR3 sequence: CASSPGGQGQETQYF. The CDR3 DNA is TGTGCCAGCTCACCAGGGGGACAGGGGCAAGAGACCCAGTACTTC.